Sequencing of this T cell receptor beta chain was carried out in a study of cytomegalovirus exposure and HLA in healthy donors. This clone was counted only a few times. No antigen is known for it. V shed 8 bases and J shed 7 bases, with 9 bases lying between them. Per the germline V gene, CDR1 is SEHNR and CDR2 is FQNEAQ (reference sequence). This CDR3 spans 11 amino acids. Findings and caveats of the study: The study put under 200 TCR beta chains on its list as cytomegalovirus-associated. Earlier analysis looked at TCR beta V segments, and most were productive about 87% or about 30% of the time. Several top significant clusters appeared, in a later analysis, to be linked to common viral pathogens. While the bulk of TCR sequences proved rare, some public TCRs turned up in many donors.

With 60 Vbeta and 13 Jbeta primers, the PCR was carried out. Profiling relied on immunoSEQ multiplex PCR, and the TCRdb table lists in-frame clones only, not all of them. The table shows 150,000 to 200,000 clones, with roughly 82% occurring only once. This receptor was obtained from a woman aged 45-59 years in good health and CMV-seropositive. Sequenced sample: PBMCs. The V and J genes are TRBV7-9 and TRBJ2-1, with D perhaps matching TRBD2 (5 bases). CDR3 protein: CASAEGNEQFF. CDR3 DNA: TGTGCCAGCGCCGAGGGAAATGAGCAGTTCTTC.